The clone carrying this T cell receptor beta chain was observed a few times. Its antigen is undetermined. The sample originates from a study of siplizumab effects on memory and regulatory T cells. Regarding the study as a whole: Sequences below about 10^-5 frequency were poorly captured. As a result, only a minor fraction of alloreactive clones mapped to unstimulated subsets.

It was at 37°C and for five to seven days that the mixed lymphocyte reaction cells were cocultured. Assay used: immunoSEQ multiplex PCR; TCRdb lists only in-frame clones, some missing. The sample records approximately 20,000 clones, 44% being singletons. This sequence was found in a human donor in good health; the cells came from an allogeneic mixed lymphocyte reaction. Some clones in this sample may be carry-over from other donors' samples. What was sequenced was CFSE-low (dividing) CD4+ T cells sorted from an allogeneic mixed lymphocyte reaction.

DNA of the CDR3: TGTGCCAGCACCGAAGGTCTAGCTGGGACCCAGTACTTC. It is translated as CASTEGLAGTQYF. V is TRBV25-1 and J is TRBJ2-5, with D possibly being TRBD2 (5 bases). This CDR3 spans 13 amino acids. The ends were cut back, 7 bases at V and 7 bases at J, with 16 bases in the middle. Germline values: CDR1 MGHDK, CDR2 SYGVNS.